This passage covers 24 T cell receptor beta chains from one sample sequenced in a study of cytomegalovirus exposure and HLA in healthy donors. 13 Jbeta primers and 60 Vbeta primers were used for the PCR. Here immunoSEQ multiplex PCR was the method, and the copy in TCRdb shows in-frame clones only, minus some. The sample has some 87,000 clones; under 85% are singletons. Sequences were obtained from PBMCs. The receptors derive from a man under 40 in good health and CMV-seronegative.

V gene TRBV27 combines with J gene TRBJ1-2, with D possibly being TRBD1 (5 bases). The CDR3 is 14 residues long. Germline V gene data show CDR1 as MNHEY and CDR2 as SMNVEV (reference sequence). V was clipped by 5 bases and J by 4 bases, with 14 bases between them. The CDR3 nucleotides read TGTGCCAGCAGTGTCCAGGGTGGTACCTATGGCTACACCTTC. Encoded protein: CASSVQGGTYGYTF.

Worth noting for this clone: Other DNA variants within this sample encode the same CDR3. The rearrangement joins TRBV4-2 to TRBJ1-6, with D perhaps matching TRBD1 (6 bases). Trimming cost V 0 bases and J 5 bases, with 11 bases left between them. The germline V gene has CDR1 LGHNA and CDR2 YNFKEQ. The CDR3 length is 16 residues. CDR3 nucleotide sequence: TGTGCCAGCAGCCAAGACCCAGGGGAGAATAATTCACCCCTCCACTTT. Protein sequence: CASSQDPGENNSPLHF.

This chain links TRBV7-2 with TRBJ1-1; D is unclear. The CDR3 length is 16 residues. V lost 5 bases, J lost 1 base, and 17 bases lay in between. Germline V lookup: CDR1 SGHTA, CDR2 FQGNSA. For the CDR3, the DNA is TGTGCCAGCAGCCGAGACATGACTACTGCGAACACTGAAGCTTTCTTT. As protein: CASSRDMTTANTEAFF.

This chain links TRBV5-1 with TRBJ1-1; D might be TRBD1 (5 bases). This CDR3 has 14 residues. Germline assignment: CDR1 SGHRS and CDR2 YFSETQ. V dropped 3 bases and J dropped 4 bases, with 13 bases sitting between them. The CDR3 is CASSWRDGGTEAFF. The CDR3 coding sequence is TGCGCCAGCAGCTGGAGGGACGGAGGCACTGAAGCTTTCTTT.

The chain combines TRBV27 with TRBJ2-5, with D unresolved. V was shortened by 5 bases and J by 1 base, with 8 bases between the two germline ends. The CDR3 runs to 13 residues. Germline CDR1 reads MNHEY; CDR2 reads SMNVEV (reference sequence). In DNA form, the CDR3 reads TGTGCCAGCAGTCACACCTTCCAAGAGACCCAGTACTTC. Amino acids: CASSHTFQETQYF.

Only one count was recorded for this clone. This chain connects TRBV10-2 to TRBJ1-4; tentative D call: TRBD1 (6 bases). The V gene's germline CDR1 is WSHSY and CDR2 SAAADI. V was clipped by 3 bases and J by 4 bases, with 9 bases between them. The CDR3 is 14 residues long. CDR3 sequence reads: CASSERTVNEKLFF. The CDR3 DNA reads as TGCGCCAGCAGTGAACGGACAGTTAATGAAAAACTGTTTTTT.

The rearrangement joins TRBV6-5 to TRBJ1-1; 11 nucleotides agree with TRBD1. V lost 4 bases to trimming and J lost 6 bases; unmatched junction nucleotides: 7. Germline CDR1 and CDR2: MNHEY and SVGAGI. This CDR3 has 15 residues. The CDR3 region has the DNA TGTGCCAGCAGTTCGGGGACAGGGGGAATGTCTGAAGCTTTCTTT. It is translated as CASSSGTGGMSEAFF.

V is TRBV9 and J is TRBJ2-1, with 7 bases lining up with TRBD2. The CDR3 has 15 residues. Germline V gene lookup returns CDR1 SGDLS and CDR2 YYNGEE. Trimming took 0 bases from V and 3 from J; bases not matched to a gene: 3. The CDR3 loop is CASSVVAGDYNEQFF. In DNA, the CDR3 is TGTGCCAGCAGCGTAGTGGCGGGAGACTACAATGAGCAGTTCTTC.

The rearrangement uses TRBV28 and TRBJ1-4; 10 bases are shared with TRBD1. V gave up 4 bases and J gave up 4 bases; unmatched junction bases: 6. Germline assignment: CDR1 MDHEN and CDR2 SYDVKM. The CDR3 sequence is 16 residues long. Written as DNA, the CDR3 is TGTGCCAGCAGTTCACGCAGGGACAGGGGTAATGAAAAACTGTTTTTT. It yields the protein CASSSRRDRGNEKLFF.

V and J are TRBV27 and TRBJ2-3; 8 nucleotides match TRBD2. The CDR3 sequence is 15 residues long. Germline CDR1 is MNHEY and CDR2 is SMNVEV (reference sequence). V was pared by 8 bases and J by 2 bases, with 9 bases of the junction left unmatched. As DNA, the CDR3 is TGTGCCAGCTTAAACCGGGGGGGAAACACAGATACGCAGTATTTT. Encoded protein: CASLNRGGNTDTQYF.

The V gene is TRBV4-1, the J gene TRBJ1-5; D possibly corresponds to TRBD1 (5 bases). V dropped 2 bases and J dropped 7 bases, with 12 bases sitting between them. This CDR3 is 14 amino acids long. Per the germline V gene, CDR1 is MGHRA and CDR2 is YSYEKL. CDR3 in DNA: TGCGCCAGCAGCCAACCGGAACGGGGGCAGCCCCAGCATTTT. It encodes CASSQPERGQPQHF.

In this sample, this clone turned up a few times. V is TRBV27 and J is TRBJ1-3; unclear D gene. Trimming took 11 bases from V and 4 from J, leaving 9 bases between them. The V gene's germline CDR1 is MNHEY and CDR2 SMNVEV (reference sequence). CDR3 size: 11 residues. The DNA of the CDR3 is TGTGCCGTACAAACAGGAAACACCATATATTTT. This translates into CAVQTGNTIYF.

This chain links TRBV5-1 with TRBJ2-3; 8 nucleotides line up with TRBD1. Germline lookup yields CDR1 SGHRS and CDR2 YFSETQ. The CDR3 is 15 amino acids. V lost 4 bases and J lost 1; bases outside the gene matches: 5. As DNA, the CDR3 is TGCGCCAGCAGCCTAACAGGGGGGCGCACAGATACGCAGTATTTT. Protein: CASSLTGGRTDTQYF.

This sequence joins TRBV15 and TRBJ1-5, with a tentative D call TRBD1 (5 bases). The germline CDR1 and CDR2 sequences are LNHNV and YYDKDF (reference sequence). CDR3 length: 13 amino acids. The V and J ends lost 3 bases and 11 bases respectively, with 14 bases between them. The CDR3 DNA reads TGTGCCACCAGCAGCCCAATGGCGGGGGCCCAGCATTTT. It translates to CATSSPMAGAQHF.

The chain has TRBV5-1 and TRBJ2-7; perhaps TRBD1 as D (6 bases). Germline V gene data show CDR1 as SGHRS and CDR2 as YFSETQ. This CDR3 has 13 residues. V gave up 7 bases and J gave up 3 bases, with 14 bases separating them. CDR3 amino acids: CASSRDNNYEQYF. The CDR3 bases are TGCGCCAGCTCCCGGGACAATAACTACGAGCAGTACTTC.

V is TRBV27 and J is TRBJ1-2, with D unresolved. Deletions cut 0 bases from V and 0 bases from J, with 5 bases between. Germline V gene sequence: CDR1 MNHEY, CDR2 SMNVEV (reference sequence). CDR3 length: 14 residues. The CDR3 nucleotides are TGTGCCAGCAGTTTATCCAGGACTAACTATGGCTACACCTTC. It specifies CASSLSRTNYGYTF.

This clone was detected once. The rearrangement links TRBV28 to TRBJ1-1; weak D call: TRBD1 (6 bases). Trimming pared 5 bases from V and 1 base from J, leaving 14 bases between. Looked up from germline, CDR1 is MDHEN and CDR2 is SYDVKM. The CDR3 loop spans 15 amino acids. CDR3 region: CASSPPGEGNTEAFF. For the CDR3, the DNA is TGTGCCAGCAGTCCGCCAGGGGAGGGGAACACTGAAGCTTTCTTT.

This clone was seen once. The chain is built from TRBV6-1 and TRBJ2-1, with a tentative D call TRBD2 (5 bases). The V end was cut by 0 bases, the J end by 12 bases, with 15 bases between. This CDR3 spans 14 amino acids. Per germline, CDR1 MNHNS and CDR2 SASEGT. The CDR3 loop is CASSEATEGKGQFF. CDR3 in DNA: TGTGCCAGCAGTGAAGCGACTGAGGGTAAGGGGCAGTTCTTC.

The J gene is TRBJ2-5, the V gene TRBV30; no definite D call. The J call is uncertain, as TRBJ2-7 better fits the DNA end. Germline CDR1 reads GTSNPN; CDR2 reads SVGIG (reference sequence). The CDR3 extends over 10 amino acids. The CDR3 DNA follows: TGTGCCTGGAGTGTAACCGAGCAGTACTTC. Translation: CAWSVTEQYF.

V gene TRBV5-4 combines with J gene TRBJ1-2; D possibly corresponds to TRBD1 (5 bases). This CDR3 is 14 amino acids long. The V gene lost 4 bases and the J gene lost 4 bases, with 14 bases spanning the gap. CDR1 and CDR2 (germline): SGHNT, YYREEE (reference sequence). The CDR3 nucleotides are TGTGCCAGCAGCCGACAGACAGCGCTCTATGGCTACACCTTC. Residues: CASSRQTALYGYTF.

The V call is TRBV25-1, the J call TRBJ2-7; 8 positions match TRBD2. Germline CDR1 MGHDK, CDR2 SYGVNS. CDR3 size: 16 residues. V was pared by 2 bases and J by 3 bases, with 9 bases of the junction left unmatched. CDR3: CASSERYLAGNYEQYF. The CDR3 nucleotides are TGTGCCAGCAGTGAAAGGTACCTAGCGGGTAACTACGAGCAGTACTTC.

The chain uses TRBV6-1 and TRBJ1-1; 7 bases are a match to TRBD1. This CDR3 is 16 amino acids long. After removal of 0 bases from V and 6 bases from J, the junction contained 10 bases not matched to a gene. Germline V lookup: CDR1 MNHNS, CDR2 SASEGT. The CDR3 coding sequence is TGTGCCAGCAGTGAAGCTGGGGACAGTTTTATCGCTGAAGCTTTCTTT. Its translation: CASSEAGDSFIAEAFF.

The chain uses TRBV11-3 and TRBJ2-1; possibly TRBD1 for D (6 bases). Germline V gene lookup returns CDR1 SGHNT and CDR2 YENEEA. V lost 4 bases and J 0 bases, leaving 10 bases between the germline ends. The CDR3 length is 15 residues. The CDR3, as DNA: TGTGCCAGCAGCTCCACAGGGAGCTCCTACAATGAGCAGTTCTTC. Its protein product is CASSSTGSSYNEQFF.

The rearrangement joins TRBV29-1 to TRBJ2-7, with 11 bases matching TRBD2. V lost 5 bases and J lost 2; bases outside the gene matches: 11. Germline CDR1 is SQVTM and CDR2 is ANQGSEA. The CDR3 covers 16 residues. CDR3 amino acids: CSVSGLSSGGTYEQYF. The DNA for the CDR3 is TGCAGCGTTTCAGGGCTTTCTAGCGGGGGGACCTACGAGCAGTACTTC.